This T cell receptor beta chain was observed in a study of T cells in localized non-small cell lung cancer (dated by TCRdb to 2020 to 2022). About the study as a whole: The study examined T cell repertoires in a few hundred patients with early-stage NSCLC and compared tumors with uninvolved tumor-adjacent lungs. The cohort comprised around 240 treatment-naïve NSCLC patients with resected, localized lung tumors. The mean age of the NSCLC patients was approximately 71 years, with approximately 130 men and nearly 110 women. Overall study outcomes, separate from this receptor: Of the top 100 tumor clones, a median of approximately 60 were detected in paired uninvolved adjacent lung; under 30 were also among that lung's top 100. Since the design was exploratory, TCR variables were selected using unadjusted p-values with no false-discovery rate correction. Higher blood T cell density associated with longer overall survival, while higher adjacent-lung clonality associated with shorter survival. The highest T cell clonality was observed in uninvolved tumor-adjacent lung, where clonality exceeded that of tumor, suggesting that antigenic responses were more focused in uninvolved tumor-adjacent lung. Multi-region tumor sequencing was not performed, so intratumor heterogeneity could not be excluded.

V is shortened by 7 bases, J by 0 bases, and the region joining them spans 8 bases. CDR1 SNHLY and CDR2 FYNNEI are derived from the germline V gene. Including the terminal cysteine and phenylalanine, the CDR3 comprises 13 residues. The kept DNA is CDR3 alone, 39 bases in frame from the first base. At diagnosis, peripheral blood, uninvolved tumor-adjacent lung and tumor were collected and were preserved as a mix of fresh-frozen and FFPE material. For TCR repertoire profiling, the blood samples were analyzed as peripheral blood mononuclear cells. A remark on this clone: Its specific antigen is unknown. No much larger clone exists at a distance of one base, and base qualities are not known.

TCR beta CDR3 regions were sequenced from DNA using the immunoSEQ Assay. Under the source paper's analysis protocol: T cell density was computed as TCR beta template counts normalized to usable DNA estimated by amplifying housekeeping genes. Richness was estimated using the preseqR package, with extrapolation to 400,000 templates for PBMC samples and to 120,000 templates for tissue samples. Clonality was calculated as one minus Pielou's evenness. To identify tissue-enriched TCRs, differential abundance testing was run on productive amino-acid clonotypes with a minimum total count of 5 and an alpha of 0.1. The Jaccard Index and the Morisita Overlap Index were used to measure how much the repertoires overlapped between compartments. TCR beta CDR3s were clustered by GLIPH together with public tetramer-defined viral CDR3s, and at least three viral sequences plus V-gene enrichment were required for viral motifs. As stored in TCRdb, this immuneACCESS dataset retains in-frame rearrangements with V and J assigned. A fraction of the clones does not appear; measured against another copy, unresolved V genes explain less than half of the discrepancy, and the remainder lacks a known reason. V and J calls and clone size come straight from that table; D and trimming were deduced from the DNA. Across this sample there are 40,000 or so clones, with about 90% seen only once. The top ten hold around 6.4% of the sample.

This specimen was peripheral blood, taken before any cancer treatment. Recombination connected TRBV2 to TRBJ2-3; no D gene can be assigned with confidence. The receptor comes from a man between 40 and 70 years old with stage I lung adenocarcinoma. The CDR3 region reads CASMSLSTDTQYF. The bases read TGTGCCAGCATGTCCCTAAGCACAGATACGCAGTATTTT. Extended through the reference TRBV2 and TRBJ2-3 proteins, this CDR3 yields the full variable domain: EPEVTQTPSHQVTQMGQEVILRCVPISNHLYFYWYRQILGQKVEFLVSFYNNEISEKSEIFDDQFSVERPDGSNFTLKIRSTKLEDSAMYFCASMSLSTDTQYFGPGTRLTVL.